These 18 T cell receptor beta chains originate from one sample sequenced in a study of post-analysis software for immune sequencing data. Study-wide results and limits: TRBV segments more frequent in patients than in controls numbered several and included TRBV5-6, TRBV5-1 and TRBV20-1.

These receptors' antigens are unknown. Carried by the TCR beta cDNA libraries were unique molecular identifiers. One entry per CDR3 protein, called by TCRdb with MiXCR from the PCR reads. Here the sample spans hundreds of thousands of distinct CDR3 sequences, around a third being singletons. Sequencing input: blood. These receptors came from a girl aged 5 to 17 with multiple sclerosis.

This clonotype was detected only a few times. This clone may be a read error of a much larger clone one base away. The chain joins TRBV25-1 to TRBJ1-4, with 8 bases matching TRBD1. The CDR3 spans 14 residues. CDR1 is MGHDK and CDR2 is SYGVNS in the germline V gene. The CDR3 DNA sequence: TGTGCCAGCAGTGCGCGCCAGGGGGCTGAAAAACGGTTTTTT. It translates to CASSARQGAEKRFF.

This clonotype was seen a handful of times. The chain links TRBV29-1 to TRBJ1-1; no clear D. V lost 1 base to trimming and J lost 0 bases, with 18 bases between them. The germline V gene encodes CDR1 SQVTM and CDR2 ANQGSEA. This CDR3 contains 17 residues. As DNA, the CDR3 is TGCAGCGTTGAAGGCCCCCCTTACAGCGTCATGAACACTGAAGCTTTCTTT. This sequence encodes CSVEGPPYSVMNTEAFF.

This clonotype was recorded a few times. The J gene is TRBJ2-7, the V gene TRBV20-1; D may correspond to TRBD1 or TRBD2 (6 bases each). This CDR3 comprises 16 residues. Germline lookup yields CDR1 DFQATT and CDR2 SNEGSKA (reference sequence). V was pared by 0 bases and J by 7 bases, with 22 bases between. The CDR3 region has the DNA TGCAGTGCTAGAGATCGGCCCGGGGGCGACTACAATGAGCAGTACTTC. Protein product: CSARDRPGGDYNEQYF.

On this clonotype: A junction boundary mismatches the germline segment, possibly from a read error. The chain joins TRBV27 to TRBJ2-7, with D uncertain. Per the germline V gene, CDR1 is MNHEY and CDR2 is SMNVEV (reference sequence). The CDR3 spans 12 residues. The CDR3 reads CAGSSSNYEQYF. CDR3 bases: TGTGCCGGCAGCTCTAGTAACTACGAGCAGTACTTC.

This clonotype was seen a handful of times. This rearrangement joins TRBV7-9 to TRBJ2-7; 7 bases map to TRBD1. The ends lost 4 bases at V and 1 base at J; junction bases unmatched: 13. This CDR3 comprises 17 residues. Looked up from germline, CDR1 is SEHNR and CDR2 is FQNEAQ (reference sequence). Here the CDR3 reads CASSSLTTGSMSYEQYF. The CDR3 bases are TGTGCCAGCAGCTCGCTAACGACAGGGTCTATGTCCTACGAGCAGTACTTC.

The chain joins TRBV10-3 to TRBJ1-5; possible D gene TRBD1, 5 bases. The V and J ends lost 0 bases and 0 bases respectively, with 9 bases between them. This CDR3 region has 16 residues. Germline CDR1 is ENHRY and CDR2 is SYGVKD. The CDR3 sequence: CAISESGQVSNQPQHF. The CDR3 bases are TGTGCCATCAGTGAGTCCGGACAAGTTAGCAATCAGCCCCAGCATTTT.

This clonotype was recorded a few times. V gene TRBV6-6 combines with J gene TRBJ1-1, with unresolved D. V lost 2 bases and J lost 3, with 4 bases in between. The V gene's germline CDR1 is MNHNY and CDR2 SVGAGI (reference sequence). CDR3 size: 12 residues. The CDR3 loop reads CASSYTDTEAFF. DNA of the CDR3: TGTGCCAGCAGTTACACGGACACTGAAGCTTTCTTT.

The chain has TRBV20-1 and TRBJ2-1; TRBD2 aligns across 14 bases. Germline V CDR1 and CDR2: DFQATT, SNEGSKA (reference sequence). V shed 6 bases and J 4 bases; nucleotides not matched to a gene: 8. The CDR3 totals 16 residues. Written as DNA, the CDR3 is TGCAGTGCCAACTGGGGACTAGCGGGGGATTACAATGAGCAGTTCTTC. It translates to CSANWGLAGDYNEQFF.

CDR3 in amino acids: CSVEGAPHEQYF. Written as DNA, the CDR3 is TGCAGCGTTGAAGGGGCCCCTCACGAGCAGTACTTC. The chain combines TRBV29-1 with TRBJ2-5, with D unresolved. The J call may be in error: the DNA end matches TRBJ2-7 better. This CDR3 has 12 residues. CDR1 is SQVTM, CDR2 ANQGSEA, per germline.

This clonotype was seen at least ten times. The rearrangement uses TRBV7-2 and TRBJ2-7; no clear D gene. The CDR3 has 14 residues. V was clipped by 1 base and J by 6 bases, with 13 bases between them. Germline values: CDR1 SGHTA, CDR2 FQGNSA. CDR3 nucleotides: TGTGCCAGCAGCTTAGTTGTTAGCATGGGCGAGCAGTACTTC. Protein: CASSLVVSMGEQYF.

This chain joins TRBV4-3 and TRBJ2-2; D is unresolved. The CDR3 has 13 residues. Trimming took 0 bases from V and 8 from J, leaving 7 bases between them. From germline, CDR1 is LGHNA and CDR2 YSLEER. The CDR3 is CASSQEDRGELFF. The CDR3 DNA is TGCGCCAGCAGCCAAGAAGATAGGGGGGAGCTGTTTTTT.

There are a few counts of this clonotype. The rearrangement links TRBV27 to TRBJ2-1; D unclear. Germline V gene lookup returns CDR1 MNHEY and CDR2 SMNVEV (reference sequence). The CDR3 contains 14 residues. V dropped 2 bases and J dropped 5 bases, with 10 bases sitting between them. DNA for the CDR3: TGTGCCAGCAGTTTAGAGGATGGGCACAATGAGCAGTTCTTC. Translation: CASSLEDGHNEQFF.

This clonotype was seen at least ten times. V and J are TRBV15 and TRBJ2-7; D tentatively reads TRBD1 or TRBD2 (5 bases each). The V and J ends lost 1 base and 0 bases respectively, with 10 bases between them. The CDR3 runs to 15 residues. Germline CDR1 reads LNHNV; CDR2 reads YYDKDF (reference sequence). CDR3 loop: CATSRAPGSSYEQYF. CDR3 DNA: TGTGCCACCAGCAGAGCTCCAGGGAGCTCCTACGAGCAGTACTTC.

This clonotype was detected only a few times. A much larger clone lies one base from this, so it may be a read error. The chain is built from TRBV20-1 and TRBJ2-7; possible D gene TRBD1, 5 bases. The CDR3 consists of 13 residues. Germline loops: CDR1 DFQATT, CDR2 SNEGSKA (reference sequence). The V end lost 6 bases, the J end lost 0 bases, and 12 bases lay between the germline ends. The CDR3 protein is CSADRLDSYEQYF. The CDR3 bases are TGCAGTGCAGACAGACTTGACTCCTACGAGCAGTACTTC.

The chain is built from TRBV7-2 and TRBJ1-5, with a weak D call TRBD1 (6 bases). The CDR3 is 15 amino acids. CDR1 is SGHTA and CDR2 is FQGNSA in the germline V gene. Trimming left V 4 bases short and J 5 bases short, with 15 bases between. The CDR3 here is CASSSRVGADQPQHF. The CDR3 DNA is TGTGCCAGCAGCTCCAGGGTGGGGGCCGATCAGCCCCAGCATTTT.

The CDR3 loop reads CSVWQGAADTQYF. Here the CDR3 DNA reads TGCAGCGTTTGGCAGGGGGCTGCAGATACGCAGTATTTT. The rearrangement joins TRBV29-1 to TRBJ2-3; TRBD1 matches at 8 bases. This CDR3 is 13 amino acids long. Per the germline V gene, CDR1 is SQVTM and CDR2 is ANQGSEA. Losses at the gene ends were 5 bases for V and 4 bases for J; bases not matched to a gene: 5.

The chain has TRBV28 and TRBJ2-3; tentative D call: TRBD2 (6 bases). V was shortened by 2 bases and J by 4 bases, with 7 bases between the two germline ends. Germline loops: CDR1 MDHEN, CDR2 SYDVKM. The CDR3 spans 13 residues. The CDR3 protein is CASSLREPDTQYF. The DNA of the CDR3 is TGTGCCAGCAGTTTACGGGAGCCAGATACGCAGTATTTT.

This clonotype was recorded at least ten times. This chain links TRBV29-1 with TRBJ2-3, with D perhaps TRBD2 (5 bases). The germline V gene encodes CDR1 SQVTM and CDR2 ANQGSEA. This CDR3 is 12 amino acids long. V shed 3 bases and J shed 10 bases, with 14 bases lying between them. The CDR3 is CSVDEVHGAQYF. The CDR3 DNA follows: TGCAGCGTTGATGAGGTCCACGGGGCGCAGTATTTT.